Listed here are 20 T cell receptor beta chains from one sample, sequenced in a study of blood T cell repertoires in COVID-19. Only in-frame clones appear in the TCRdb table, and some are missing; sequencing was by immunoSEQ multiplex PCR. The data contain roughly 250,000 clones, about 90% of them singletons. Sequenced material: PBMCs or T cells enriched from blood (not recorded which). The receptor source for this set is a woman between 40 and 55 years old who had been exposed to COVID-19.

This chain uses TRBV12-5 with TRBJ1-2, with 7 bases fitting TRBD1. V was clipped by 4 bases and J by 3 bases; unmatched bases: 8. The germline gives CDR1 LGHNT, CDR2 FRNRAP. The CDR3 is 15 residues long. The CDR3 loop is CASGSLSGTDYGYTF. The CDR3 DNA reads as TGTGCTAGTGGTTCTCTATCCGGGACAGACTATGGCTACACCTTC.

This clone was counted between two and nine times. This chain joins TRBV11-3 and TRBJ1-4; 12 bases map to TRBD1. The V gene end was trimmed by 1 base and the J gene end by 7 bases; junction bases not matched to a gene: 4. CDR1 and CDR2 from the germline V gene are SGHNT and YENEEA. The CDR3 has 16 amino acids. The CDR3 DNA reads as TGTGCCAGCAGCTTAGCGGGACAGGGGGCAGGTGAAAAACTGTTTTTT. Its protein is CASSLAGQGAGEKLFF.

The chain is built from TRBV30 and TRBJ2-7; 9 positions agree with TRBD2. Germline CDR1 GTSNPN, CDR2 SVGIG (reference sequence). Trimming took 3 bases from V and 5 from J; bases not matched to a gene: 5. The CDR3 runs to 13 residues. The CDR3 region is CAWRVAGVNEQYF. In DNA, the CDR3 is TGTGCCTGGAGGGTAGCGGGGGTAAACGAGCAGTACTTC.

This clone came up a few times. The chain joins TRBV27 to TRBJ1-6; 7 bases map to TRBD1. The germline V gene encodes CDR1 MNHEY and CDR2 SMNVEV (reference sequence). The CDR3 sequence is 20 residues long. J lost 0 bases, V lost 7 bases, and 18 bases had no gene match. The CDR3 bases are TGTGCCAGCACCCTACAGGGGCCGCGCCGAGCGAGCTCCTATAATTCACCCCTCCACTTT. This gives the protein CASTLQGPRRASSYNSPLHF.

The rearrangement joins TRBV4-2 to TRBJ2-7, with D possibly being TRBD2 (5 bases). V was trimmed by 0 bases and J by 2 bases, leaving 8 bases between them. There are 14 residues in the CDR3. The germline gives CDR1 LGHNA, CDR2 YNFKEQ. The DNA for the CDR3 is TGTGCCAGCAGCCAAGAGAGGGCGGCCTACGAGCAGTACTTC. Amino acid sequence: CASSQERAAYEQYF.

J is TRBJ2-4 and V is TRBV18; 14 nucleotides line up with TRBD2. Germline CDR1 reads KGHSH; CDR2 reads LQKENI. There are 16 residues in the CDR3. V shed 0 bases, J shed 7 bases, and the junction held 2 bases outside the gene matches. CDR3 in DNA: TGTGCCAGCTCACCACCCGGGACTAGCGGGAGTAACATTCAGTACTTC. Translated, it gives CASSPPGTSGSNIQYF.

The genes are TRBV28 and TRBJ1-2; the D gene is possibly TRBD1 (5 bases). Trimming stripped 5 bases from V and 6 bases from J, with 19 bases between. The germline CDR1 and CDR2 sequences are MDHEN and SYDVKM. The length of the CDR3 is 15 residues. The CDR3 region is CASSRSKGIGDGYTF. CDR3 sequence (DNA): TGTGCCAGCAGTCGATCCAAGGGGATAGGGGATGGCTACACCTTC.

The rearrangement joins TRBV5-4 to TRBJ2-7; TRBD1 might be the D (6 bases). V was shortened by 3 bases and J by 1 base, with 23 bases between the two germline ends. Germline CDR1 and CDR2: SGHNT and YYREEE (reference sequence). The CDR3 runs 18 residues. Here the CDR3 DNA reads TGTGCCAGCAGCTGGGGGCCCCCGGGGAGCGTTCTATCCTACGAGCAGTACGTC. It encodes CASSWGPPGSVLSYEQYV.

As to this clone: An end of the junction differs from the germline gene, which may be a read error. The chain is built from TRBV5-1 and TRBJ1-1, with TRBD1 matching over 7 bases. Germline lookup yields CDR1 SGHRS and CDR2 YFSETQ. This CDR3 is built from 13 residues. In DNA form, the CDR3 reads TGTGCCAGCAGCTGGGACAGCAGAGCAGAAGCTTTCTTT. Its translation: CASSWDSRAEAFF.

The chain is built from TRBV5-5 and TRBJ2-3, with TRBD2 identical over 9 bases. Germline lookup yields CDR1 SGHKS and CDR2 YYEKEE (reference sequence). V trimming: 0 bases; J trimming: 6 bases; junction bases outside the gene matches: 5. The length of the CDR3 is 15 residues. The chain's CDR3 is CASSLGAGGPDTQYF. For the CDR3, the DNA is TGTGCCAGCAGCTTGGGGGCGGGAGGGCCGGATACGCAGTATTTT. Full variable domain (rest looked up from reference TRBV5-5 and TRBJ2-3): DAGVTQSPTHLIKTRGQQVTLRCSPISGHKSVSWYQQVLGQGPQFIFQYYEKEERGRGNFPDRFSARQFPNYSSELNVNALLLGDSALYLCASSLGAGGPDTQYFGPGTRLTVL.

The CDR3 sequence: CASSRTGSSEKLFF. In DNA, the CDR3 is TGCGCCAGCAGCCGGACAGGGTCCTCTGAAAAACTGTTTTTT. This chain uses TRBV4-3 with TRBJ1-4, with 8 nucleotides matching TRBD1. Unmatched junction bases numbered 5, after V lost 4 bases and J lost 7 bases. The V gene's germline CDR1 is LGHNA and CDR2 YSLEER. This CDR3 contains 14 residues.

The rearrangement uses TRBV5-1 and TRBJ2-3, with unresolved D. Germline CDR1 SGHRS, CDR2 YFSETQ. The V gene lost 3 bases and the J gene lost 5 bases, with 7 bases spanning the gap. The length of the CDR3 is 12 residues. The CDR3 here is CASSSSGDTQYF. The DNA for the CDR3 is TGCGCCAGCAGCTCGTCAGGAGATACGCAGTATTTT. The full variable domain, in which reference TRBV5-1 and TRBJ2-3 provide the parts outside the CDR3, is KAGVTQTPRYLIKTRGQQVTLSCSPISGHRSVSWYQQTPGQGLQFLFEYFSETQRNKGNFPGRFSGRQFSNSRSEMNVSTLELGDSALYLCASSSSGDTQYFGPGTRLTVL.

This chain uses TRBV5-1 with TRBJ2-7; tentatively, D is TRBD1 (6 bases). This CDR3 spans 13 amino acids. Trimming took off 4 bases at V and 6 bases at J, with 14 bases between the two ends. Germline loops: CDR1 SGHRS, CDR2 YFSETQ. CDR3 nucleotide sequence: TGCGCCAGCAGCCAGACTACAGGGTCCGAGCAGTACTTC. Protein sequence: CASSQTTGSEQYF.

The J gene is TRBJ1-2, the V gene TRBV7-6, with 7 bases lining up with TRBD1. The CDR3 runs to 16 residues. Germline trimming cut 5 bases from V and 0 bases from J; bases unmatched to any gene: 9. In germline, CDR1 is SGHVS, CDR2 FNYEAQ. The CDR3 here is CASSRDNRGANYGYTF. For the CDR3, the DNA is TGTGCCAGCAGCCGAGATAACAGGGGTGCTAACTATGGCTACACCTTC.

The chain joins TRBV7-2 to TRBJ2-7; 10 nucleotides align to TRBD2. This CDR3 is built from 15 residues. V gave up 0 bases and J gave up 6 bases; unmatched junction bases: 5. Germline V gene data show CDR1 as SGHTA and CDR2 as FQGNSA. The CDR3 DNA reads as TGTGCCAGCAGCTTAGCCCTAGCGGGAGCTGGCGAGCAGTACGTC. It encodes CASSLALAGAGEQYV.

The chain combines TRBV4-3 with TRBJ1-4; 7 bases align to TRBD1. This CDR3 region has 13 residues. J gave up 14 bases and V 0 bases, and 6 bases lay outside the gene matches. CDR1 and CDR2 (germline): LGHNA, YSLEER. The CDR3 sequence is CASSQDSGQTLFF. The CDR3 DNA is TGCGCCAGCAGCCAAGACTCGGGACAGACGCTGTTTTTT.

This chain's CDR3 is CASRTTGYNSPLHF. The DNA of the CDR3 is TGTGCCAGCAGGACGACAGGCTATAATTCACCCCTCCACTTT. The genes are TRBV2 and TRBJ1-6; possible D gene TRBD1, 6 bases. V lost 6 bases and J 3 bases, leaving 9 bases between the germline ends. Germline V gene data show CDR1 as SNHLY and CDR2 as FYNNEI. This CDR3 has 14 residues.

The chain uses TRBV29-1 and TRBJ1-2, with a tentative D call TRBD1 (5 bases). Between the trimmed V and J ends, which lost 5 bases and 7 bases, there was a span of 17 bases. Germline V gene data show CDR1 as SQVTM and CDR2 as ANQGSEA. The CDR3 runs to 13 residues. The CDR3 here is CSVPPLGRGGYTF. In DNA, the CDR3 is TGCAGCGTTCCCCCCTTAGGGAGGGGTGGCTACACCTTC.

The chain couples TRBV25-1 to TRBJ1-1; possible D gene TRBD1, 5 bases. This CDR3 contains 12 residues. The germline CDR1 and CDR2 sequences are MGHDK and SYGVNS. Trimming left V 8 bases short and J 1 base short, with 8 bases between. For the CDR3, the DNA is TGTGCCAGCTCTCAGGGGAACACTGAAGCTTTCTTT. Residues: CASSQGNTEAFF.

This chain uses TRBV12-3 or TRBV12-4 with TRBJ2-3; unclear D gene. The CDR3 totals 13 residues. Trimming took 5 bases from V and 3 from J, leaving 9 bases between them. CDR3 sequence reads: CASSIGPTDTQYF. Here the CDR3 DNA reads TGTGCCAGCAGTATTGGCCCGACAGATACGCAGTATTTT.